These 29 T cell receptor beta chains share one sample of origin, sequenced in a study of T-cell memory formation after mild COVID-19. TCRdb analysed the 5' RACE reads with MiXCR anew, one entry per CDR3 protein. The sample lists about half a million distinct CDR3 sequences, around a sixth occurring once. The material sequenced was PBMCs or a T cell subset sorted from them (not recorded which). The receptors shown here come from an adult woman who had mild COVID-19 (a few samples of this study predate the infection). Cell type and time point are not known.

This clonotype turned up a few times. This chain links TRBV20-1 with TRBJ1-2; maybe TRBD1 (5 bases). The germline V gene has CDR1 DFQATT and CDR2 SNEGSKA (reference sequence). CDR3 length: 13 residues. Between the trimmed V and J ends, which lost 5 bases and 4 bases, there was a span of 14 bases. CDR3 DNA: TGCAGTGCTGCAGGGAGCGAAGGCTATGGCTACACCTTC. Its protein product is CSAAGSEGYGYTF.

This clonotype has a count of ten or more. One end of the junction varies from germline; a read error may be responsible. The rearrangement uses TRBV5-1 and TRBJ2-7; possibly TRBD1 for D (6 bases). Germline V gene data show CDR1 as SGHRS and CDR2 as YFSETQ. The CDR3 sequence is 12 residues long. For the CDR3, the DNA is TGTGCCAGCAGCTTACAGGGCTACGAGCAGTACTTC. Encoded protein: CASSLQGYEQYF.

This clonotype was observed a handful of times. The chain couples TRBV24-1 to TRBJ1-1; no reliable D call. This CDR3 has 12 amino acids. V was trimmed by 5 bases and J by 9 bases, leaving 12 bases between them. In germline, CDR1 is KGHDR, CDR2 SFDVKD. CDR3 bases: TGTGCCACCAGTGGAGGTCGGGGAAAAGCTTTCTTT. It codes for CATSGGRGKAFF.

The J gene is TRBJ1-2, the V gene TRBV12-3 or TRBV12-4; unclear D gene. The V and J ends lost 3 bases and 8 bases respectively, with 10 bases between them. The length of the CDR3 is 12 residues. The CDR3 spells CASSLVLAGYTF. The CDR3 DNA is TGTGCCAGCAGTTTGGTACTTGCCGGCTACACCTTC.

This clonotype has a count of ten or more. V usage is TRBV7-9 and J usage is TRBJ1-2; 9 bases are shared with TRBD1. The CDR3 is made up of 14 amino acids. In germline, CDR1 is SEHNR, CDR2 FQNEAQ (reference sequence). V shed 5 bases, J shed 5 bases, and the junction held 6 bases outside the gene matches. This CDR3 is CASSLGQGGYGYTF. The CDR3 coding sequence is TGTGCCAGCAGCCTGGGACAGGGTGGTTATGGCTACACCTTC.

The genes are TRBV3-1 and TRBJ2-5; TRBD2 aligns across 8 bases. This CDR3 comprises 16 residues. Looked up from germline, CDR1 is LGHDT and CDR2 is YNNKEL (reference sequence). V trimming: 1 base; J trimming: 5 bases; junction bases outside the gene matches: 9. CDR3 coding DNA: TGTGCCAGCAGCCAAGTTGTTAGCGGGGTGAAGGAGACCCAGTACTTC. This sequence encodes CASSQVVSGVKETQYF.

This chain connects TRBV7-9 to TRBJ1-1; D ambiguous. V was cut by 1 base and J by 4 bases, with 10 bases left in between. This CDR3 has 14 residues. The germline V gene encodes CDR1 SEHNR and CDR2 FQNEAQ (reference sequence). The CDR3, as DNA: TGTGCCAGCAGCTTAGAGGAGGGTTTCACTGAAGCTTTCTTT. Translation: CASSLEEGFTEAFF.

The V gene is TRBV4-3, the J gene TRBJ1-2; D gene unclear. The CDR3 length is 16 residues. V was pared by 2 bases and J by 2 bases, with 15 bases between. Germline-derived CDR1 and CDR2 are LGHNA and YSLEER. This chain's CDR3 is CASSQRRGNPNYGYTF. The CDR3, as DNA: TGCGCCAGCAGCCAAAGGCGCGGGAATCCCAACTATGGCTACACCTTC.

This clonotype was observed a few times. The chain uses TRBV2 and TRBJ1-1, with 8 nucleotides matching TRBD1. CDR3 length equals 15 residues. With 6 bases clipped from V and 0 bases from J, the junction kept 6 bases outside the gene matches. Germline CDR1 is SNHLY and CDR2 is FYNNEI. CDR3 DNA: TGTGCCAGCAGACCCGACAGGGGAGTGAACACTGAAGCTTTCTTT. It yields the protein CASRPDRGVNTEAFF.

The chain employs TRBV6-6 and TRBJ2-6; 8 positions match TRBD1. Germline lookup yields CDR1 MNHNY and CDR2 SVGAGI (reference sequence). V lost 2 bases to trimming and J lost 2 bases; unmatched junction nucleotides: 2. The CDR3 spans 16 residues. The DNA of the CDR3 is TGTGCCAGCAGTTACGACAGGGGAACTGGGGCCAACGTCCTGACTTTC. Translation gives CASSYDRGTGANVLTF.

This clonotype has only a few counts. V is TRBV10-3 and J is TRBJ2-7; D is unclear. CDR1 ENHRY and CDR2 SYGVKD come from the germline V gene. This CDR3 spans 12 amino acids. Deletions cut 2 bases from V and 2 bases from J, with 4 bases between. CDR3: CAISERAYEQYF. The DNA of the CDR3 is TGTGCCATCAGTGAGCGGGCCTACGAGCAGTACTTC.

This clonotype came up a few times. The gene calls are TRBV4-1 and TRBJ2-5; 15 nucleotides match TRBD2. Germline V CDR1 and CDR2: MGHRA, YSYEKL. The J segment lost 5 bases and the V segment lost 5 bases, leaving 6 bases of the junction unmatched. This CDR3 comprises 16 residues. Here the CDR3 reads CASSEGLAGGWETQYF. As DNA, the CDR3 is TGCGCCAGCAGCGAGGGACTAGCGGGGGGATGGGAGACCCAGTACTTC.

This chain connects TRBV5-1 to TRBJ2-7, with D unclear. CDR1 SGHRS and CDR2 YFSETQ come from the germline V gene. Between the trimmed V and J ends, which lost 7 bases and 3 bases, there was a span of 17 bases. This CDR3 has 14 amino acids. CDR3 residues: CASSAVGRNYEQYF. DNA for the CDR3: TGCGCCAGCTCAGCAGTAGGTAGGAACTACGAGCAGTACTTC.

The chain joins TRBV5-1 to TRBJ2-5, with D possibly matching TRBD1 (6 bases). Trimming left V 4 bases short and J 5 bases short, with 18 bases between. The V gene's germline CDR1 is SGHRS and CDR2 YFSETQ. This CDR3 is 15 amino acids long. CDR3 in amino acids: CASSLITTGRETQYF. The CDR3 DNA is TGCGCCAGCAGCCTAATTACGACAGGACGGGAGACCCAGTACTTC.

The J gene is TRBJ1-2, the V gene TRBV20-1; D remains ambiguous. The V end lost 6 bases, the J end lost 2 bases, and 19 bases lay between the germline ends. The length of the CDR3 is 15 residues. The germline CDR1 and CDR2 sequences are DFQATT and SNEGSKA (reference sequence). CDR3 nucleotide sequence: TGCAGTGCCCCCGTCTGGGCCCGAATGAACTATGGCTACACCTTC. As protein: CSAPVWARMNYGYTF.

V is TRBV7-8 and J is TRBJ2-5; TRBD1 agrees at 8 bases. Trimming at V came to 1 base and at J to 2 bases, leaving 6 bases not matched to a gene. The CDR3 is 16 residues long. CDR1 is SGHVS, CDR2 FQNEAQ, per germline. The CDR3 region is CASSLGGTGWQETQYF. As DNA, the CDR3 is TGTGCCAGCAGCTTAGGGGGGACAGGTTGGCAAGAGACCCAGTACTTC.

Only a few counts were recorded for this clonotype. This chain uses TRBV29-1 with TRBJ1-5; D might be TRBD1 (6 bases). The CDR3 has 13 residues. CDR1 SQVTM and CDR2 ANQGSEA come from the germline V gene. The V and J ends lost 6 bases and 4 bases respectively, with 13 bases between them. This CDR3 is CSVRDTQNQPQHF. CDR3 coding DNA: TGCAGCGTCCGGGACACCCAAAATCAGCCCCAGCATTTT.

This clonotype has a handful of counts. V gene TRBV4-2 combines with J gene TRBJ2-7; D not resolved. The V and J ends lost 0 bases and 0 bases respectively, with 9 bases between them. Germline CDR1 LGHNA, CDR2 YNFKEQ. The CDR3 runs to 15 residues. The CDR3 is CASSQETVGSYEQYF. CDR3 coding DNA: TGTGCCAGCAGCCAAGAAACGGTGGGCTCCTACGAGCAGTACTTC.

This clonotype has a handful of counts. J is TRBJ1-4 and V is TRBV7-2, with TRBD1 matching 11 bases. CDR3 length: 16 amino acids. The V gene's germline CDR1 is SGHTA and CDR2 FQGNSA. After removal of 4 bases from V and 2 bases from J, the junction contained 3 bases not matched to a gene. CDR3 in amino acids: CASSSRTGGTNEKLFF. CDR3 DNA: TGTGCCAGCAGCTCCAGGACAGGGGGCACTAATGAAAAACTGTTTTTT.

This clonotype was counted only a few times. The chain joins TRBV12-3 or TRBV12-4 to TRBJ2-6; D is possibly TRBD1 or TRBD2 (5 bases each). The CDR3 spans 17 residues. Trimming removed 1 base from V and 0 bases from J, with 10 bases in between. The CDR3 DNA is TGTGCCAGCAGTTTAGGGGGGATCTTCTCTGGGGCCAACGTCCTGACTTTC. This encodes CASSLGGIFSGANVLTF.

This clonotype was counted between two and nine times. V gene TRBV12-3 or TRBV12-4 combines with J gene TRBJ2-7, with a tentative D call TRBD1 (5 bases). V dropped 5 bases and J dropped 3 bases, with 17 bases sitting between them. This CDR3 is 15 amino acids long. The DNA of the CDR3 is TGTGCCAGCAGTCCCGGCCGCAGGGTGGTCTACGAGCAGTACTTC. Amino acids: CASSPGRRVVYEQYF.

This clonotype was picked up a small number of times. CDR3 region: CASSPLSGANTGELFF. DNA for the CDR3: TGTGCCAGCAGTCCCTTAAGCGGGGCTAACACCGGGGAGCTGTTTTTT. The chain carries TRBV14 and TRBJ2-2; 7 bases are a match to TRBD2. There are 16 residues in the CDR3. The germline V gene has CDR1 SGHDN and CDR2 FVKESK. With 6 bases clipped from V and 2 bases from J, the junction kept 9 bases outside the gene matches.

This clonotype was observed a few times. The rearrangement links TRBV3-1 to TRBJ1-1; tentatively, D is TRBD1 (5 bases). The V end was cut by 8 bases, the J end by 4 bases, with 14 bases between. The CDR3 is made up of 13 amino acids. The germline V gene has CDR1 LGHDT and CDR2 YNNKEL (reference sequence). In nucleotides, the CDR3 is TGTGCCAGCCGGTCGCGCCAGGGCACTGAAGCTTTCTTT. It translates to CASRSRQGTEAFF.

The chain joins TRBV15 to TRBJ2-2, with 11 nucleotides matching TRBD2. V gave up 1 base and J gave up 3 bases; unmatched junction bases: 10. Per the germline V gene, CDR1 is LNHNV and CDR2 is YYDKDF (reference sequence). The CDR3 runs 19 residues. This CDR3 reads CATSRGFTSGSRDTGELFF. The CDR3 nucleotides are TGTGCCACCAGCAGAGGTTTTACTAGCGGGAGTAGGGACACCGGGGAGCTGTTTTTT.

The chain carries TRBV4-2 and TRBJ2-1, with D perhaps TRBD2 (5 bases). CDR3 length: 15 residues. The V gene lost 5 bases and the J gene lost 0 bases, with 11 bases spanning the gap. The germline V gene encodes CDR1 LGHNA and CDR2 YNFKEQ. CDR3 loop: CASSEAGYSYNEQFF. The CDR3, as DNA: TGTGCCAGCAGCGAGGCGGGCTACTCCTACAATGAGCAGTTCTTC.

The CDR3 bases are TGTGCCAGCAGGCAGGGGGCAACTGGAAACACCATATATTTT. It encodes CASRQGATGNTIYF. This chain links TRBV6-5 with TRBJ1-3, with TRBD1 identical over 8 bases. V lost 6 bases, J lost 2 bases, and 3 bases stayed unmatched. The CDR3 length is 14 residues. The V gene's germline CDR1 is MNHEY and CDR2 SVGAGI.

The J gene is TRBJ1-5, the V gene TRBV12-3 or TRBV12-4, with 7 nucleotides matching TRBD1. J gave up 6 bases and V 5 bases, and 16 bases lay outside the gene matches. The CDR3 spans 17 residues. CDR3 in amino acids: CASSLLGVHRGGQPQHF. CDR3 coding DNA: TGTGCCAGCAGTCTTCTGGGGGTACACAGGGGCGGTCAGCCCCAGCATTTT.

This clonotype has a handful of counts. The rearrangement uses TRBV5-6 and TRBJ2-5; 7 bases align to TRBD2. The CDR3 has 16 residues. V shed 0 bases, J shed 3 bases, and the junction held 8 bases outside the gene matches. CDR1 and CDR2 (germline): SGHDT, YYEEEE. The CDR3, as DNA: TGTGCCAGCAGCTTGGACGGGGGGATGCTTGAAGAGACCCAGTACTTC. This translates into CASSLDGGMLEETQYF.

This clonotype was counted between two and nine times. This sequence joins TRBV5-1 and TRBJ2-1; possible D gene TRBD2, 6 bases. The CDR3 covers 14 residues. V was cut by 0 bases and J by 8 bases, with 12 bases left in between. Per the germline V gene, CDR1 is SGHRS and CDR2 is YFSETQ. The CDR3 protein is CASSLAGVGDEQFF. CDR3 sequence (DNA): TGCGCCAGCAGCTTGGCGGGGGTCGGCGATGAGCAGTTCTTC.